The 13 T cell receptor beta chains below all came from one sample that was sequenced in a study of blood T cell repertoires in COVID-19. TCRdb's table, derived via immunoSEQ multiplex PCR, lists solely in-frame clones and lacks some. The profile shows 300,000 or so clones, 65% to 90% of them singletons. The specimen was PBMCs or T cells enriched from blood (not recorded which). Receptors originate from a woman between 18 and 30 years old who had recovered from COVID-19.

This clone was picked up one time. The rearrangement joins TRBV15 to TRBJ1-2, with 9 nucleotides matching TRBD1. The V gene end was trimmed by 4 bases and the J gene end by 4 bases; junction bases not matched to a gene: 4. The CDR3 is 14 residues long. CDR1 and CDR2 from the germline V gene are LNHNV and YYDKDF (reference sequence). This CDR3 reads CATSTGQGTYGYTF. In DNA, the CDR3 is TGTGCCACCAGCACGGGACAGGGTACCTATGGCTACACCTTC.

The chain carries TRBV6-2 or TRBV6-3 and TRBJ1-1, with D possibly being TRBD1 (5 bases). V lost 6 bases and J lost 5, with 13 bases in between. The CDR3 runs to 13 residues. Germline V gene sequence: CDR1 MNHEY, CDR2 SVGEGT. CDR3 bases: TGTGCCAGCAGCTTTCAGGGTGGAACTGAAGCTTTCTTT. The encoded protein is CASSFQGGTEAFF.

The rearrangement joins TRBV19 to TRBJ2-1; D may be TRBD1 (6 bases). Germline V CDR1 and CDR2: LNHDA, SQIVND (reference sequence). Trimming cost V 3 bases and J 4 bases, with 19 bases left between them. This CDR3 comprises 17 residues. The CDR3 nucleotides are TGTGCCAGTAGTATTGCGCCGACAGGTTCGGGGTACAATGAGCAGTTCTTC. Protein sequence: CASSIAPTGSGYNEQFF.

CDR3 in amino acids: CASSQDDRAYNYGYTF. The CDR3 DNA reads as TGTGCCAGCAGCCAAGATGACAGGGCCTACAACTATGGCTACACCTTC. This sequence joins TRBV14 and TRBJ1-2; 7 bases match TRBD1. This CDR3 region has 16 residues. J gave up 2 bases and V 0 bases, and 6 bases lay outside the gene matches. Germline CDR1 is SGHDN and CDR2 is FVKESK. The complete variable domain, with remaining parts taken from reference TRBV14 and TRBJ1-2, reads EAGVTQFPSHSVIEKGQTVTLRCDPISGHDNLYWYRRVMGKEIKFLLHFVKESKQDESGMPNNRFLAERTGGTYSTLKVQPAELEDSGVYFCASSQDDRAYNYGYTFGSGTRLTVV.

The chain joins TRBV3-1 (or the pseudogene TRBV3-2) to TRBJ1-3; D is possibly TRBD1 (5 bases). This CDR3 region has 16 residues. From germline, CDR1 is LGHDT and CDR2 YNNKEL (reference sequence). Trimming stripped 1 base from V and 1 base from J, with 11 bases between. This chain's CDR3 is CASSQGPQGSGNTIYF. The DNA of the CDR3 is TGTGCCAGCAGCCAAGGCCCCCAGGGATCTGGAAACACCATATATTTT.

This chain uses TRBV7-2 with TRBJ1-3, with D maybe TRBD1 (5 bases). Trimming took 2 bases from V and 0 from J, leaving 20 bases between them. Germline CDR1 and CDR2: SGHTA and FQGNSA. The CDR3 is 19 amino acids. CDR3 coding DNA: TGTGCCAGCAGCTTAAAGGTCACGGCAGGGTACAGCTCTGGAAACACCATATATTTT. Its protein is CASSLKVTAGYSSGNTIYF.

This clone appeared a single time. The V call is TRBV5-6, the J call TRBJ2-1; 15 bases fit TRBD2. From germline, CDR1 is SGHDT and CDR2 YYEEEE. This CDR3 contains 17 residues. Germline trimming cut 4 bases from V and 3 bases from J; bases unmatched to any gene: 5. The CDR3 sequence: CASSRGLAGGVYNEQFF. In DNA, the CDR3 is TGTGCCAGCAGCCGGGGACTAGCGGGAGGTGTCTACAATGAGCAGTTCTTC.

This clone was counted a single time. A junction end diverges from the germline sequence, so it may reflect a read error. The V gene is TRBV7-7, the J gene TRBJ1-2; tentative D call: TRBD1 (6 bases). Germline values: CDR1 SSHAT, CDR2 FNYEAQ (reference sequence). The CDR3 totals 14 residues. CDR3 sequence (DNA): TGTGCTAGCAGCCCACTAACAGGGAACTATGGCTACACCTTC. Translated: CASSPLTGNYGYTF.

In this sample, this clone turned up once. This chain links TRBV20-1 with TRBJ1-2, with D maybe TRBD1 (5 bases). CDR3 length: 10 residues. V lost 6 bases, J lost 5 bases, and 7 bases lay in between. The germline gives CDR1 DFQATT, CDR2 SNEGSKA (reference sequence). CDR3 protein: CSAQGYGYTF. The DNA for the CDR3 is TGCAGTGCCCAGGGTTATGGCTACACCTTC.

The chain recombines TRBV10-3 with TRBJ2-5, with 7 bases lining up with TRBD1. Germline CDR1 reads ENHRY; CDR2 reads SYGVKD. The CDR3 sequence is 20 residues long. V lost 0 bases to trimming and J lost 2 bases; unmatched junction nucleotides: 18. The CDR3 DNA follows: TGTGCCATCAGTGAGTCGAATCTTGTTAGGGGGCGGATCGTACAAGAGACCCAGTACTTC. Translating it yields CAISESNLVRGRIVQETQYF.

The rearrangement joins TRBV24-1 to TRBJ2-6, with 7 bases lining up with TRBD1. CDR1 is KGHDR and CDR2 is SFDVKD in the germline V gene. The J segment lost 2 bases and the V segment lost 6 bases, leaving 3 bases of the junction unmatched. The CDR3 is made up of 15 amino acids. The DNA for the CDR3 is TGTGCCACCAGTAATAGGGGGCCTGGGGCCAACGTCCTGACTTTC. This encodes CATSNRGPGANVLTF.

This clone was observed once. The chain joins TRBV18 to TRBJ1-6; possible D gene TRBD1, 6 bases. The V gene's germline CDR1 is KGHSH and CDR2 LQKENI. The V and J ends lost 3 bases and 10 bases respectively, with 13 bases between them. The CDR3 contains 14 residues. CDR3 sequence reads: CASSPQGQQSPLHF. Here the CDR3 DNA reads TGTGCCAGCTCACCGCAGGGACAACAATCACCCCTCCACTTT. The whole variable domain, remainder taken from reference TRBV18 and TRBJ1-6, is NAGVMQNPRHLVRRRGQEARLRCSPMKGHSHVYWYRQLPEEGLKFMVYLQKENIIDESGMPKERFSAEFPKEGPSILRIQQVVRGDSAAYFCASSPQGQQSPLHFGNGTRLTVT.

This chain joins TRBV19 and TRBJ2-5; TRBD1 matches at 9 bases. J gave up 5 bases and V 6 bases, and 4 bases lay outside the gene matches. CDR1 LNHDA and CDR2 SQIVND come from the germline V gene (reference sequence). The CDR3 totals 13 residues. CDR3 DNA: TGTGCCAGTAGGGGGACAGGGATCGAGACCCAGTACTTC. Translation gives CASRGTGIETQYF.